A single sample gave rise to the 25 T cell receptor beta chains below, sequenced in a study of T cells in Graves' hyperthyroidism and ophthalmopathy. Amplified regions were TCR beta CDR3 sequences from RNA transcripts. An initial round of RT-PCR targeting the TCR CDR3 relied on the HTBI primer set. In TCRdb, the multiplex PCR reads were re-called with MiXCR into one record per CDR3 protein. The data contain more than 300,000 distinct CDR3 sequences, approximately 14% of them singletons. Sequencing was done on a sample of blood. Receptor source: a woman between 25 and 40 years old with Graves' ophthalmopathy.

This clonotype has ten or more counts. This rearrangement joins TRBV7-3 to TRBJ2-2; D ambiguous. The CDR3 consists of 15 residues. The germline gives CDR1 SGHTA, CDR2 FQGTGA. Deletions cut 2 bases from V and 5 bases from J, with 12 bases between. The CDR3 DNA follows: TGTGCCAGCAGCTTATCTTCCCTCGGGACCGGGGAGCTGTTTTTT. It encodes CASSLSSLGTGELFF.

At least ten counts were recorded for this clonotype. This chain connects TRBV3-1 to TRBJ1-5; D is uncertain. Trimming shortened V by 4 bases and J by 5 bases, and 15 bases separated the two germline ends. The CDR3 extends over 15 amino acids. CDR1 is LGHDT and CDR2 is YNNKEL in the germline V gene (reference sequence). As DNA, the CDR3 is TGTGCCAGCAGCCCCTCCACAGTATATCATCAGCCCCAGCATTTT. Its translation is CASSPSTVYHQPQHF.

This clonotype appeared many times. V usage is TRBV19 and J usage is TRBJ2-1, with D tentatively TRBD1 or TRBD2 (6 bases each). Trimming left V 3 bases short and J 3 bases short, with 12 bases between. Germline V gene data show CDR1 as LNHDA and CDR2 as SQIVND (reference sequence). The CDR3 loop spans 15 amino acids. CDR3 in DNA: TGTGCCAGTAGTATGGAGGGGACAAGCTACAATGAGCAGTTCTTC. Amino acids: CASSMEGTSYNEQFF.

This clonotype was seen many times. The CDR3: CATGIPGGLARGEQFF. The CDR3 DNA sequence: TGTGCCACCGGAATCCCGGGGGGACTAGCTCGTGGGGAGCAGTTCTTC. The V call is TRBV15, the J call TRBJ2-1, with 9 bases fitting TRBD2. The CDR3 contains 16 residues. Germline V gene data show CDR1 as LNHNV and CDR2 as YYDKDF (reference sequence). The ends lost 8 bases at V and 10 bases at J; junction bases unmatched: 18.

V usage is TRBV29-1 and J usage is TRBJ2-7; the D gene is possibly TRBD2 (5 bases). Germline-derived CDR1 and CDR2 are SQVTM and ANQGSEA. V lost 7 bases to trimming and J lost 2 bases, with 12 bases between them. The CDR3 is made up of 12 amino acids. CDR3 in DNA: TGCAGCGCCTCCGACGGGACCTACGAGCAGTACTTC. Protein product: CSASDGTYEQYF.

This clonotype showed up many times. This chain uses TRBV2 with TRBJ2-7, with D hard to call. There are 13 residues in the CDR3. V was cut by 6 bases and J by 3 bases, with 12 bases left in between. Germline V gene sequence: CDR1 SNHLY, CDR2 FYNNEI. The CDR3 loop reads CASRPPFHYEQYF. DNA for the CDR3: TGTGCCAGCAGGCCCCCCTTTCACTACGAGCAGTACTTC.

This clonotype has at least ten counts. V is TRBV19 and J is TRBJ2-1; 15 bases match TRBD2. The CDR3 totals 16 residues. The germline V gene has CDR1 LNHDA and CDR2 SQIVND (reference sequence). V lost 2 bases and J lost 8; bases outside the gene matches: 4. DNA for the CDR3: TGTGCCAGTAGTATATGGACTAGCGGGGGGGCGGATGAGCAGTTCTTC. It is translated as CASSIWTSGGADEQFF. Full variable domain (rest looked up from reference TRBV19 and TRBJ2-1): DGGITQSPKYLFRKEGQNVTLSCEQNLNHDAMYWYRQDPGQGLRLIYYSQIVNDFQKGDIAEGYSVSREKKESFPLTVTSAQKNPTAFYLCASSIWTSGGADEQFFGPGTRLTVL.

This sequence joins TRBV10-3 and TRBJ1-1; D unclear. Germline CDR1 reads ENHRY; CDR2 reads SYGVKD. With 6 bases removed from V and 4 bases from J, the gap between germline ends came to 18 bases. CDR3 length: 15 amino acids. The CDR3 DNA is TGTGCCATCAGGGGCGGGGATTCAGGTGGCACTGAAGCTTTCTTT. It translates to CAIRGGDSGGTEAFF.

There are a few counts of this clonotype. The genes are TRBV19 and TRBJ1-4; 9 bases fit TRBD1. Per germline, CDR1 LNHDA and CDR2 SQIVND (reference sequence). J was trimmed by 7 bases and V by 6 bases; bases with no gene match: 12. CDR3 size: 16 residues. CDR3 in amino acids: CASRPDGRQGVEKLFF. Here the CDR3 DNA reads TGTGCCAGTAGACCCGACGGGAGACAGGGGGTTGAAAAACTGTTTTTT.

This clonotype was counted ten times or more. This chain connects TRBV9 to TRBJ2-7, with 7 nucleotides matching TRBD1. Germline CDR1 reads SGDLS; CDR2 reads YYNGEE. The CDR3 has 15 amino acids. The J segment lost 1 base and the V segment lost 3 bases, leaving 7 bases of the junction unmatched. CDR3 residues: CASSATPGQSYEQYF. The CDR3 DNA reads TGTGCCAGCAGCGCTACACCGGGACAGTCCTACGAGCAGTACTTC.

This clonotype was observed many times. The V gene is TRBV6-1, the J gene TRBJ2-5, with 7 nucleotides matching TRBD1. This CDR3 is built from 18 residues. V dropped 4 bases and J dropped 0; count of bases not matched to a gene: 14. Germline V gene lookup returns CDR1 MNHNS and CDR2 SASEGT. CDR3 amino acids: CASSVRGQVVSHQETQYF. The CDR3 DNA is TGTGCCAGCAGTGTAAGAGGACAGGTAGTTAGTCACCAAGAGACCCAGTACTTC.

The rearrangement uses TRBV12-3 or TRBV12-4 and TRBJ1-5; 10 bases are a match to TRBD1. The CDR3 consists of 16 residues. J lost 4 bases, V lost 0 bases, and 3 bases had no gene match. The DNA for the CDR3 is TGTGCCAGCAGTTTAGCCGGACAGGGGGTGAATCAGCCCCAGCATTTT. It translates to CASSLAGQGVNQPQHF.

This clonotype has at least ten counts. This sequence joins TRBV27 and TRBJ2-7, with a weak D call TRBD2 (6 bases). The CDR3 consists of 14 residues. The ends were cut back, 7 bases at V and 5 bases at J, with 18 bases in the middle. Germline CDR1 is MNHEY and CDR2 is SMNVEV (reference sequence). Written as DNA, the CDR3 is TGTGCCAGCAAGTCTAGTCAGGGAGGCGACGAGCAGTACTTC. Protein product: CASKSSQGGDEQYF.

This clonotype has only a few counts. A read error may explain this, as a much larger clone is one base away. The rearrangement joins TRBV20-1 to TRBJ2-5; 7 nucleotides match TRBD1. The V gene end was trimmed by 2 bases and the J gene end by 5 bases; junction bases not matched to a gene: 11. The germline CDR1 and CDR2 sequences are DFQATT and SNEGSKA (reference sequence). There are 15 residues in the CDR3. CDR3 nucleotides: TGCAGTGCTAGAACTGGGGCAGGGGGACGGGAGACCCAGTACTTC. It yields the protein CSARTGAGGRETQYF.

This clonotype was seen many times. The chain recombines TRBV28 with TRBJ1-4; no definite D call. The V and J ends lost 2 bases and 2 bases respectively, with 12 bases between them. Per the germline V gene, CDR1 is MDHEN and CDR2 is SYDVKM. The CDR3 is 16 amino acids. In DNA, the CDR3 is TGTGCCAGCAGTTTAGGGCTCAGTGGTACTAATGAAAAACTGTTTTTT. It is translated as CASSLGLSGTNEKLFF.

This clonotype came up many times. The V gene is TRBV3-1, the J gene TRBJ1-1; D remains unclear. The CDR3 covers 13 residues. Trimming pared 1 base from V and 4 bases from J, leaving 7 bases between. From germline, CDR1 is LGHDT and CDR2 YNNKEL (reference sequence). In DNA form, the CDR3 reads TGTGCCAGCAGCCAAGTAGAGGGCACTGAAGCTTTCTTT. Residues: CASSQVEGTEAFF.

This clonotype was counted many times. The chain couples TRBV2 to TRBJ1-2; maybe TRBD1 (6 bases). Germline V gene sequence: CDR1 SNHLY, CDR2 FYNNEI. V lost 4 bases and J lost 5, with 17 bases in between. The CDR3 covers 15 residues. The CDR3 is CASSGTAPDGYGYTF. In DNA, the CDR3 is TGTGCCAGCAGTGGGACAGCGCCCGACGGTTATGGCTACACCTTC.

This clonotype was counted ten times or more. CDR3 sequence reads: CASSPDRATGELYTEAFF. The CDR3 DNA reads as TGTGCCAGCAGCCCCGACAGGGCCACCGGGGAGTTATACACTGAAGCTTTCTTT. The rearrangement uses TRBV7-9 and TRBJ1-1; 7 nucleotides agree with TRBD1. Germline loops: CDR1 SEHNR, CDR2 FQNEAQ (reference sequence). The trim removed 5 bases at V and 3 bases at J, leaving 18 bases unmatched. CDR3 length equals 18 residues.

The CDR3 sequence is CAISESAVDEQYF. Written as DNA, the CDR3 is TGTGCCATCAGTGAGTCGGCCGTCGACGAGCAGTACTTC. The chain carries TRBV10-3 and TRBJ2-7; no clear D gene. V lost 0 bases, J lost 5 bases, and 8 bases lay in between. The V gene's germline CDR1 is ENHRY and CDR2 SYGVKD. The CDR3 length is 13 residues.

The chain uses TRBV7-9 and TRBJ2-2; 9 bases agree with TRBD1. Trimming took 5 bases from V and 4 from J; bases not matched to a gene: 5. The CDR3 extends over 15 amino acids. Per germline, CDR1 SEHNR and CDR2 FQNEAQ (reference sequence). The CDR3: CASSPRDRVTGELFF. The CDR3 coding sequence is TGTGCCAGCAGCCCTAGGGACAGGGTCACCGGGGAGCTGTTTTTT.

This clonotype was seen repeatedly, ten times or more. The CDR3 DNA reads TGTGCCAGCCTGCTGCGGGGGGGCTTAAATGAGCAGTTCTTC. This codes for CASLLRGGLNEQFF. This rearrangement joins TRBV12-3 or TRBV12-4 to TRBJ2-1, with 9 bases that match TRBD2. V shed 8 bases and J 7 bases; nucleotides not matched to a gene: 9. This CDR3 is 14 amino acids long.

This clonotype was observed many times. This sequence joins TRBV3-1 and TRBJ1-2, with 8 bases aligning to TRBD1. Losses at the gene ends were 4 bases for V and 5 bases for J; bases not matched to a gene: 9. This CDR3 is built from 15 residues. The germline gives CDR1 LGHDT, CDR2 YNNKEL (reference sequence). The CDR3 loop is CASSLYAQGAYGYTF. CDR3 DNA: TGTGCCAGCAGCCTGTACGCTCAGGGGGCGTATGGCTACACCTTC.

The genes are TRBV11-2 and TRBJ1-3, with 7 bases lining up with TRBD1. Germline CDR1 reads SGHAT; CDR2 reads FQNNGV. The CDR3 spans 20 residues. The J segment lost 0 bases and the V segment lost 1 base, leaving 15 bases of the junction unmatched. The CDR3 reads CASSLVWWDSSFISGNTIYF. The CDR3 bases are TGTGCCAGCAGCTTAGTCTGGTGGGACAGTTCCTTTATCTCTGGAAACACCATATATTTT.

To note about this clonotype: This likely comes from a read error, as the CDR3 has no conserved phenylalanine or tryptophan at its end. The chain links TRBV18 to TRBJ2-2, with D perhaps TRBD2 (5 bases). Trimming removed 0 bases at V and 5 bases at J, with 25 bases between. Germline V gene data show CDR1 as KGHSH and CDR2 as LQKENI. The CDR3 length is 20 residues. CDR3 in DNA: TGTGCCAGCTCACCACCAGACGGCCTAGCTGGCCCTTTTCGGACCGGGGAGCTGTTTCTT. Translation: CASSPPDGLAGPFRTGELFL.

This clonotype was picked up many times. The V and J genes are TRBV12-3 or TRBV12-4 and TRBJ2-3; weak D call: TRBD1 (6 bases). The CDR3 has 15 amino acids. V shed 6 bases and J shed 1 base, with 14 bases lying between them. The DNA for the CDR3 is TGTGCCAGCAGCCACAGGGATCCGCGCACAGATACGCAGTATTTT. It codes for CASSHRDPRTDTQYF.